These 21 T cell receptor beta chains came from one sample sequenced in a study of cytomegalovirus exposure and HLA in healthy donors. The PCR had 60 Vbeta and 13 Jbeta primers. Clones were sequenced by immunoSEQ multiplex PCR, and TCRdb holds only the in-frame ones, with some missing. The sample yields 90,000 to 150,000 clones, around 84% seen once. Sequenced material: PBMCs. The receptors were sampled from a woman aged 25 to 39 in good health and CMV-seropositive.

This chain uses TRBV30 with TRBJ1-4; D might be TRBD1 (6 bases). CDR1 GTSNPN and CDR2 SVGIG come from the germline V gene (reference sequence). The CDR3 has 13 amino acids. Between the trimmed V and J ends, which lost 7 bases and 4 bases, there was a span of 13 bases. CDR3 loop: CASSGAFNEKLFF. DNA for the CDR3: TGTGCCTCGTCAGGGGCCTTTAATGAAAAACTGTTTTTT.

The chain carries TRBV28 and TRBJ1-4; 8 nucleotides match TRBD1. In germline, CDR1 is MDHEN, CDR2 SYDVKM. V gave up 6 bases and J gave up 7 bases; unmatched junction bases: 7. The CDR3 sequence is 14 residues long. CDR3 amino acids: CASSSTGVGEKLFF. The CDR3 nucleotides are TGTGCCAGCAGCTCGACAGGGGTGGGTGAAAAACTGTTTTTT.

This CDR3 is CASSSGTGSGNTIYF. The CDR3 DNA is TGCGCCAGCAGCTCTGGGACAGGCTCTGGAAACACCATATATTTT. The genes are TRBV5-1 and TRBJ1-3; 8 positions match TRBD1. The CDR3 totals 15 residues. V was clipped by 3 bases and J by 0 bases; unmatched bases: 2. Germline CDR1 is SGHRS and CDR2 is YFSETQ.

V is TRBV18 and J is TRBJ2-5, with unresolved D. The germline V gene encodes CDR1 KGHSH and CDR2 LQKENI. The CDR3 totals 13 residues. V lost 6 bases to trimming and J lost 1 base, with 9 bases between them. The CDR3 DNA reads TGTGCCAGCTCTCTCGCGGCCCAAGAGACCCAGTACTTC. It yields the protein CASSLAAQETQYF.

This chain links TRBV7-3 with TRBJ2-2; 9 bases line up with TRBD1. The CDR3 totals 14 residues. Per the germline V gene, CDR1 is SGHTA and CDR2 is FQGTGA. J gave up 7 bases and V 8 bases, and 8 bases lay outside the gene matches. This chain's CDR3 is CASSRDRDHGELFF. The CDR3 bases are TGTGCCAGCTCCCGGGACAGGGACCACGGGGAGCTGTTTTTT.

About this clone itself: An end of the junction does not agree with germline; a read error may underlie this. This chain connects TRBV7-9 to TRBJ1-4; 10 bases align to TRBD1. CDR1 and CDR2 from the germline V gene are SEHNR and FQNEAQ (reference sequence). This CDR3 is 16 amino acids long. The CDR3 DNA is TGTTCCAGCAGCCGCGGGACAGGGGAGGCTAATGAAAAACTGTTTTTT. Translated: CSSSRGTGEANEKLFF.

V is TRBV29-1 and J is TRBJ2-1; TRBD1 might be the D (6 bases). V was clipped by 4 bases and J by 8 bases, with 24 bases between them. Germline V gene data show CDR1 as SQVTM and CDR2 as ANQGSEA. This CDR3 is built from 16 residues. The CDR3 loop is CSVGLRQASAGDEQFF. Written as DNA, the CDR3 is TGCAGCGTTGGACTGCGACAGGCGTCAGCAGGGGATGAGCAGTTCTTC.

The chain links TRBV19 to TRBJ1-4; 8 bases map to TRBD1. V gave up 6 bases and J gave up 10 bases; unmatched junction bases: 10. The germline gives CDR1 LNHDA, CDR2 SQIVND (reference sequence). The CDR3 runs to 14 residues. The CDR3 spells CASSVDRAAVKLFF. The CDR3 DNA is TGTGCCAGTAGCGTGGACAGGGCGGCGGTAAAACTGTTTTTT.

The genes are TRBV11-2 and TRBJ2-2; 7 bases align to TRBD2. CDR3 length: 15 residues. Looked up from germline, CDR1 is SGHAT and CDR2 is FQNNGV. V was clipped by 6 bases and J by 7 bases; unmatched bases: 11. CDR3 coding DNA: TGTGCCAGCAGGGGTTTGCGGCGGGGGAACGGGGAGCTGTTTTTT. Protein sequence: CASRGLRRGNGELFF. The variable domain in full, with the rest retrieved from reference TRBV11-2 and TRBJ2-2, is EAGVAQSPRYKIIEKRQSVAFWCNPISGHATLYWYQQILGQGPKLLIQFQNNGVVDDSQLPKDRFSAERLKGVDSTLKIQPAKLEDSAVYLCASRGLRRGNGELFFGEGSRLTVL.

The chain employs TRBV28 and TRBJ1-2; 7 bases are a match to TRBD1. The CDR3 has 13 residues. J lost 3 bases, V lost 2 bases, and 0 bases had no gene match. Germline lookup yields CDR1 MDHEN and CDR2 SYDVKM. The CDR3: CASSLGTDYGYTF. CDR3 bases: TGTGCCAGCAGTTTAGGGACAGACTATGGCTACACCTTC.

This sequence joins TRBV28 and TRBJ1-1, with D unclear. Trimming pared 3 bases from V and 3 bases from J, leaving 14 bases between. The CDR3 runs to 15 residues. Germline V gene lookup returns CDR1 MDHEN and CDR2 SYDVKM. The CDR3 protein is CASSFGSFADTEAFF. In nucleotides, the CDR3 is TGTGCCAGCAGTTTCGGAAGCTTCGCGGACACTGAAGCTTTCTTT.

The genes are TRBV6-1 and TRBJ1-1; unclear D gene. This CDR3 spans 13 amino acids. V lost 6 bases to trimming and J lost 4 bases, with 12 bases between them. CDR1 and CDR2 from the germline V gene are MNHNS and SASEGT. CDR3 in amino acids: CASSPTRSTEAFF. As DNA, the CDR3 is TGTGCCAGCAGCCCGACGCGGAGCACTGAAGCTTTCTTT.

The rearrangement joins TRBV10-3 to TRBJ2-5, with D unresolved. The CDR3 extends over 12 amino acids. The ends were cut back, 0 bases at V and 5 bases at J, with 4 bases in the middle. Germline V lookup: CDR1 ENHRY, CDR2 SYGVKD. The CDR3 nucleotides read TGTGCCATCAGTGAGTCTCTGGAGACCCAGTACTTC. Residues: CAISESLETQYF.

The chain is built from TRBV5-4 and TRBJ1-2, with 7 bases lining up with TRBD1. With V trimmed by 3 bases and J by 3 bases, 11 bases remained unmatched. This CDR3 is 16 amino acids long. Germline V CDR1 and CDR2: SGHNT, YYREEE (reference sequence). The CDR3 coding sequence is TGTGCCAGCAGCTCTCCCGGTCCAGGGGGTGACTATGGCTACACCTTC. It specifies CASSSPGPGGDYGYTF.

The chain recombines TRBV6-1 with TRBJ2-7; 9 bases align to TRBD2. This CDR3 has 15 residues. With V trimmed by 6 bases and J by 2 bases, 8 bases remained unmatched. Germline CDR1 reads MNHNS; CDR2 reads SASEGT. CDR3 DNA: TGTGCCAGCAGCGTCGGAGCGGGGGGAACCTACGAGCAGTACTTC. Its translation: CASSVGAGGTYEQYF.

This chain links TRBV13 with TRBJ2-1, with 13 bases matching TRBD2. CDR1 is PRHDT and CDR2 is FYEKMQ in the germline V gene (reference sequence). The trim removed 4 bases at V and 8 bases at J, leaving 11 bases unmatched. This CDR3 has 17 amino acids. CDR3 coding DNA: TGTGCCAGCAGCTACAAAAGACTAGCGGGGGGAGGTGATGAGCAGTTCTTC. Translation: CASSYKRLAGGGDEQFF.

CDR3 in amino acids: CASSRGPLEPQHF. As DNA, the CDR3 is TGTGCCAGCAGCCGGGGTCCTCTGGAGCCCCAGCATTTT. V is TRBV7-6 and J is TRBJ1-5; D remains ambiguous. Trimming left V 5 bases short and J 8 bases short, with 13 bases between. The germline gives CDR1 SGHVS, CDR2 FNYEAQ. The CDR3 is made up of 13 amino acids.

In DNA, the CDR3 is TGTGCCAGCAGTTCAGCTGGACAGTCTTATGGCTACACCTTC. It codes for CASSSAGQSYGYTF. The gene calls are TRBV6-6 and TRBJ1-2; a weak D match, TRBD1 (6 bases). Looked up from germline, CDR1 is MNHNY and CDR2 is SVGAGI (reference sequence). V gave up 4 bases and J gave up 5 bases, with 14 bases separating them. The CDR3 covers 14 residues.

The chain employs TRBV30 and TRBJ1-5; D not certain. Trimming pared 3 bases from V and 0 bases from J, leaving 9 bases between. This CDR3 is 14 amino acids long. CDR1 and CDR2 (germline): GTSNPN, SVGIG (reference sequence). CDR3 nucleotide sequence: TGTGCCTGGAGGTCCCCAAATAGCAATCAGCCCCAGCATTTT. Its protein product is CAWRSPNSNQPQHF. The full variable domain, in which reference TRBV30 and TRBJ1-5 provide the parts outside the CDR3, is SQTIHQWPATLVQPVGSPLSLECTVEGTSNPNLYWYRQAAGRGLQLLFYSVGIGQISSEVPQNLSASRPQDRQFILSSKKLLLSDSGFYLCAWRSPNSNQPQHFGDGTRLSIL.

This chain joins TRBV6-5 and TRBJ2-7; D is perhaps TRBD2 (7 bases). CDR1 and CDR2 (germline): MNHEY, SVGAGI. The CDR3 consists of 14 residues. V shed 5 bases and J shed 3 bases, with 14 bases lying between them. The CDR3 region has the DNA TGTGCCAGCAGTAAGGGGGGGTCCCACTACGAGCAGTACTTC. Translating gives CASSKGGSHYEQYF.

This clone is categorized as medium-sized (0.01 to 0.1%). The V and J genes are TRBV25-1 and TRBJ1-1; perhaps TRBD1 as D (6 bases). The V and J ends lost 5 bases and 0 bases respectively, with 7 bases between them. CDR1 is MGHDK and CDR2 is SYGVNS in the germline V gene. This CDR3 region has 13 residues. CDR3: CASSPGVNTEAFF. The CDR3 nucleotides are TGTGCCAGCAGTCCAGGGGTGAACACTGAAGCTTTCTTT.